This T cell receptor beta chain originates from a study of cytomegalovirus exposure and HLA in healthy donors. Study-wide background: Prior work identified 120 million or so unique TCR beta sequences in some 200 million T cells.

Donors counted as nominally healthy when sampled, yet unrecorded immune exposures were likely. V was clipped by 6 bases and J by 1 base; unmatched bases: 8. Germline V lookup: CDR1 LNHDA, CDR2 SQIVND (reference sequence). This CDR3 comprises 15 residues. The PCR used 60 Vbeta and 13 Jbeta primers. Data came from immunoSEQ multiplex PCR; TCRdb stores just in-frame clones and leaves some out. The sample has about 170,000 clones. General observations from the study: TCR beta chains associated with HLA were, in a later analysis, more clonally expanded than equally common others. A cluster of highly shared sequence variants was likely a sequencing artifact.

In the case of this clone: No antigen is known for it.

This TCR derives from a young woman in good health and CMV-seropositive. The specimen sequenced was PBMCs. V and J are TRBV19 and TRBJ1-1; 7 nucleotides match TRBD1. The CDR3 nucleotides are TGTGCCAGTAGCGCGACAGGGAAGGGGAACACTGAAGCTTTCTTT. The encoded protein is CASSATGKGNTEAFF. The variable domain in full, completed from reference TRBV19 and TRBJ1-1, reads DGGITQSPKYLFRKEGQNVTLSCEQNLNHDAMYWYRQDPGQGLRLIYYSQIVNDFQKGDIAEGYSVSREKKESFPLTVTSAQKNPTAFYLCASSATGKGNTEAFFGQGTRLTVV.